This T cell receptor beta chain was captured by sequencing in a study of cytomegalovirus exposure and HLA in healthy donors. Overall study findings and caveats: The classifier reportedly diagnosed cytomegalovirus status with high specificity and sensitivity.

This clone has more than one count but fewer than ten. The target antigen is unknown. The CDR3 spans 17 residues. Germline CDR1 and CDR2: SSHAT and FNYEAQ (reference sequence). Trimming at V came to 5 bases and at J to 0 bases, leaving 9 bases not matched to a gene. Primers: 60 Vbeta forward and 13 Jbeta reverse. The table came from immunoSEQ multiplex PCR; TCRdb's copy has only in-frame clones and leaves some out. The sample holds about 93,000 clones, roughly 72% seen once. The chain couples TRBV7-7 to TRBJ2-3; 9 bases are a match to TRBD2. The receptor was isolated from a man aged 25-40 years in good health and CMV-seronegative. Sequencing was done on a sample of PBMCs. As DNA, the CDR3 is TGTGCCAGCAGCCAAAGCGGGGGGCCGAGAAGCACAGATACGCAGTATTTT. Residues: CASSQSGGPRSTDTQYF.